These 23 T cell receptor beta chains came from one sample sequenced in a study of T cells after yellow fever vaccination. TCRdb re-derived calls from the 5' RACE reads in MiXCR, one entry per CDR3 protein. The table lists about 160,000 distinct CDR3 sequences, roughly a tenth of them singletons, with roughly 36% in the top ten. The sample here was CD8+ T cells sorted from PBMCs, taken 45 days after the yellow fever booster vaccination. All receptors derive from a man younger than 35 who received the YFV17D yellow fever vaccine.

This clonotype was seen only a few times. This chain connects TRBV9 to TRBJ2-5, with D perhaps matching TRBD1 or TRBD2 (7 bases each). The CDR3 spans 16 residues. Trimming left V 4 bases short and J 5 bases short, with 21 bases between. Looked up from germline, CDR1 is SGDLS and CDR2 is YYNGEE. CDR3 loop: CASSPRGAGGGETQYF. CDR3 coding DNA: TGTGCCAGCAGCCCCCGGGGGGCAGGGGGTGGGGAGACCCAGTACTTC.

This clonotype was seen only a few times. The chain uses TRBV5-1 and TRBJ2-7; 9 positions agree with TRBD1. V shed 0 bases and J 2 bases; nucleotides not matched to a gene: 3. The CDR3 contains 15 residues. Germline CDR1 reads SGHRS; CDR2 reads YFSETQ. The CDR3 sequence: CASSLGTGDPYEQYV. CDR3 coding DNA: TGCGCCAGCAGCTTGGGGACAGGGGATCCCTACGAGCAGTACGTC.

The V call is TRBV7-2, the J call TRBJ2-1; 7 nucleotides align to TRBD1. The junction had 10 bases not matched to a gene; V was cut back by 0 bases and J by 2 bases. The germline gives CDR1 SGHTA, CDR2 FQGNSA. The CDR3 runs to 18 residues. The CDR3 nucleotides are TGTGCCAGCAGCTTAGCGCTAATTAGGGGGCCGCCCTACAATGAGCAGTTCTTC. Its protein is CASSLALIRGPPYNEQFF.

This clonotype has ten or more counts. The rearrangement joins TRBV6-5 to TRBJ2-3; the match to TRBD1 covers 9 bases. CDR1 and CDR2 (germline): MNHEY, SVGAGI. The CDR3 loop spans 13 amino acids. Unmatched junction bases numbered 6, after V lost 9 bases and J lost 5 bases. CDR3: CASSTGGRDTQYF. The CDR3 DNA reads TGTGCCAGTAGTACAGGGGGCAGAGATACGCAGTATTTT.

The rearrangement links TRBV18 to TRBJ2-3; TRBD1 matches 8 bases. Germline V gene data show CDR1 as KGHSH and CDR2 as LQKENI. The CDR3 loop spans 18 amino acids. Trimming took 1 base from V and 4 from J; bases not matched to a gene: 13. CDR3: CASSPLLKDRAFADTQYF. As DNA, the CDR3 is TGTGCCAGCTCACCACTTCTTAAGGACAGGGCTTTCGCAGATACGCAGTATTTT.

This clonotype was seen a few times. CDR3 nucleotide sequence: TGTGCCAGCAGATCAGACGAGCAGTACTTC. Translated, it gives CASRSDEQYF. J is TRBJ2-7 and V is TRBV6-1; D gene unclear. Trimming pared 6 bases from V and 5 bases from J, leaving 5 bases between. This CDR3 has 10 amino acids. Germline V CDR1 and CDR2: MNHNS, SASEGT.

This clonotype has more than one count but fewer than ten. The genes are TRBV28 and TRBJ1-5; perhaps TRBD1 as D (5 bases). The CDR3 runs to 13 residues. Looked up from germline, CDR1 is MDHEN and CDR2 is SYDVKM. Trimming left V 3 bases short and J 6 bases short, with 9 bases between. CDR3 sequence reads: CASSLTAGQPQHF. CDR3 nucleotides: TGTGCCAGCAGTTTGACAGCGGGTCAGCCCCAGCATTTT.

The chain combines TRBV20-1 with TRBJ2-1; D remains unclear. Trimming pared 6 bases from V and 4 bases from J, leaving 13 bases between. Germline CDR1 and CDR2: DFQATT and SNEGSKA (reference sequence). This CDR3 is built from 13 residues. The CDR3 region is CSAQSLAYNEQFF. The CDR3 bases are TGCAGTGCCCAGAGTTTGGCTTACAATGAGCAGTTCTTC.

The chain links TRBV7-8 to TRBJ2-1; a weak D match, TRBD2 (5 bases). Trimming shortened V by 2 bases and J by 7 bases, and 6 bases separated the two germline ends. The CDR3 sequence is 12 residues long. From germline, CDR1 is SGHVS and CDR2 FQNEAQ. The CDR3 nucleotides read TGTGCCAGCAGCTTAAAGCGGAATGAGCAGTTCTTC. This gives the protein CASSLKRNEQFF. The full variable domain, with the rest looked up from reference TRBV7-8 and TRBJ2-1, is GAGVSQSPRYKVAKRGQDVALRCDPISGHVSLFWYQQALGQGPEFLTYFQNEAQLDKSGLPSDRFFAERPEGSVSTLKIQRTQQEDSAVYLCASSLKRNEQFFGPGTRLTVL.

The rearrangement joins TRBV4-2 to TRBJ1-3, with D perhaps matching TRBD1 (5 bases). This CDR3 comprises 15 residues. Germline CDR1 reads LGHNA; CDR2 reads YNFKEQ. Trimming took off 4 bases at V and 3 bases at J, with 13 bases between the two ends. The CDR3 protein is CASSLYGGSGNTIYF. CDR3 bases: TGTGCCAGCAGCCTGTACGGGGGTAGTGGAAACACCATATATTTT.

In its sample, this clonotype was seen many times. The chain has TRBV2 and TRBJ2-3; D is uncertain. Germline V gene lookup returns CDR1 SNHLY and CDR2 FYNNEI. V was cut by 6 bases and J by 2 bases, with 6 bases left in between. The CDR3 is 12 amino acids. The CDR3 coding sequence is TGTGCCAGCAGCCCCAACACAGATACGCAGTATTTT. Its protein product is CASSPNTDTQYF.

This clonotype was seen only a few times. This chain uses TRBV12-5 with TRBJ2-7, with D possibly TRBD2 on 5 matching bases. The germline CDR1 and CDR2 sequences are LGHNT and FRNRAP. This CDR3 is built from 14 residues. The V gene lost 6 bases and the J gene lost 3 bases, with 15 bases spanning the gap. CDR3 nucleotides: TGTGCTAGTGGGGTCACCGGGAAGTACTACGAGCAGTACTTC. Its protein is CASGVTGKYYEQYF.

The chain is built from TRBV12-3 or TRBV12-4 and TRBJ2-7; perhaps TRBD2 as D (5 bases). V was cut by 2 bases and J by 0 bases, with 11 bases left in between. The CDR3 loop spans 15 amino acids. CDR3 nucleotides: TGTGCCAGCAGTTTAAAACTAGGGAGCTCCTACGAGCAGTACTTC. Translating it yields CASSLKLGSSYEQYF.

This clonotype was found a few times. V usage is TRBV7-8 and J usage is TRBJ2-7; no clear D gene. V gave up 0 bases and J gave up 4 bases, with 7 bases separating them. The CDR3 consists of 13 residues. Germline CDR1 SGHVS, CDR2 FQNEAQ. In DNA form, the CDR3 reads TGTGCCAGCAGCTTAGCGCTCCGTTACGAGCAGTACGTC. It translates to CASSLALRYEQYV.

The V gene is TRBV7-8, the J gene TRBJ1-1; 7 nucleotides match TRBD1. The CDR3 runs 14 residues. Germline assignment: CDR1 SGHVS and CDR2 FQNEAQ. J was trimmed by 4 bases and V by 5 bases; bases with no gene match: 7. In DNA, the CDR3 is TGTGCCAGCAGCCCCTTGACAGGGTTCACTGAAGCTTTCTTT. Translation: CASSPLTGFTEAFF.

The CDR3 sequence: CAIRGPGQGREQYF. The CDR3 nucleotides read TGTGCCATCAGGGGCCCGGGACAGGGTCGGGAGCAGTACTTC. This chain links TRBV10-3 with TRBJ2-7, with 9 bases that match TRBD1. CDR3 length equals 14 residues. J was trimmed by 7 bases and V by 6 bases; bases with no gene match: 10. The germline gives CDR1 ENHRY, CDR2 SYGVKD.

This clonotype occurred a few times. This chain links TRBV11-2 with TRBJ1-5, with D perhaps matching TRBD1 (5 bases). V lost 5 bases, J lost 2 bases, and 13 bases lay in between. Germline CDR1 is SGHAT and CDR2 is FQNNGV. The length of the CDR3 is 15 residues. The CDR3 loop reads CASSLLMGGNQPQHF. The CDR3 DNA follows: TGTGCCAGCAGCCTGTTAATGGGGGGCAATCAGCCCCAGCATTTT.

This chain uses TRBV5-1 with TRBJ2-1; 9 bases agree with TRBD1. J was trimmed by 0 bases and V by 0 bases; bases with no gene match: 1. The CDR3 spans 16 residues. Germline CDR1 is SGHRS and CDR2 is YFSETQ. The CDR3 is CASSLGGQGSYNEQFF. The DNA of the CDR3 is TGCGCCAGCAGCTTGGGGGGACAGGGCTCCTACAATGAGCAGTTCTTC.

This clonotype was picked up a small number of times. The CDR3 bases are TGCGCCAGCAGCTTGGTTCAGGGAAGAGACACCGGGGAGCTGTTTTTT. This translates into CASSLVQGRDTGELFF. The genes are TRBV5-1 and TRBJ2-2; the D gene is possibly TRBD1 (5 bases). With 0 bases removed from V and 3 bases from J, the gap between germline ends came to 12 bases. The length of the CDR3 is 16 residues. Per the germline V gene, CDR1 is SGHRS and CDR2 is YFSETQ.

The chain has TRBV9 and TRBJ2-5; either TRBD1 or TRBD2 may fit D (5 bases each). Germline values: CDR1 SGDLS, CDR2 YYNGEE. The CDR3 consists of 15 residues. V was pared by 0 bases and J by 1 base, with 10 bases between. CDR3 nucleotides: TGTGCCAGCAGCGTAGCTTCCGGGACCCAAGAGACCCAGTACTTC. Translated: CASSVASGTQETQYF.

In its sample, this clonotype was seen many times. The CDR3 region has the DNA TGTGCCAGCAGTCGAGGTAGCACGATCAATGAGCAGTTCTTC. Its translation is CASSRGSTINEQFF. The chain has TRBV27 and TRBJ2-1, with D unresolved. The V gene's germline CDR1 is MNHEY and CDR2 SMNVEV (reference sequence). Trimming cost V 5 bases and J 6 bases, with 14 bases left between them. This CDR3 has 14 amino acids.

This clonotype was counted ten times or more. This CDR3 is CASSFRGAGYEQYV. CDR3 DNA: TGCGCCAGCAGCTTTCGGGGCGCCGGCTACGAGCAGTACGTC. The rearrangement links TRBV5-1 to TRBJ2-7, with D possibly called TRBD1 or TRBD2 (5 bases each). There are 14 residues in the CDR3. Germline-derived CDR1 and CDR2 are SGHRS and YFSETQ. Trimming took 2 bases from V and 3 from J, leaving 12 bases between them.

This clonotype was counted ten times or more. CDR3 in DNA: TGTGCCAGCAGCTTAGCCTCGGTAGAGCTGTTTTTT. The encoded protein is CASSLASVELFF. The chain has TRBV11-2 and TRBJ2-2; D uncertain. Per the germline V gene, CDR1 is SGHAT and CDR2 is FQNNGV. CDR3 length: 12 residues. Trimming took off 1 base at V and 11 bases at J, with 8 bases between the two ends.